This T cell receptor (beta chain) was documented in a study of cytomegalovirus exposure and HLA in healthy donors. Study-level findings and limits: Common viral pathogens (according to a later analysis) appeared linked to several of the most significant clusters. The sole available immune exposure information was CMV serostatus.

The V end was cut by 1 base, the J end by 9 bases, with 12 bases between. This CDR3 has 13 residues. Per germline, CDR1 SEHNR and CDR2 FQNEAQ (reference sequence). PCR employed 60 Vbeta and 13 Jbeta primers. Method: immunoSEQ multiplex PCR; TCRdb's copy keeps in-frame clones and lacks some. This table has approximately 190,000 clones, 12% appearing once. This clone was detected a few times. The antigen is undetermined. The sequence came from a man aged 50 or older in good health and CMV-seropositive. The sequenced sample consisted of PBMCs. This chain connects TRBV7-9 to TRBJ2-5; possibly TRBD1 for D (6 bases). The CDR3 reads CASSLGQSGAQYF. The CDR3 nucleotides read TGTGCCAGCAGCTTAGGACAGTCAGGGGCCCAGTACTTC.